A single sample gave rise to the 5 T cell receptor beta chains below, sequenced in a study of cytomegalovirus exposure and HLA in healthy donors. It was with 60 Vbeta and 13 Jbeta primers that the PCR ran. Profiling relied on immunoSEQ multiplex PCR, and the TCRdb table lists in-frame clones only, not all of them. The table records about 140,000 clones, almost 85% of them present only once. Sequencing used PBMCs. These receptors were collected from a woman aged 35 to 49 in good health and CMV-seronegative.

The V and J genes are TRBV7-2 and TRBJ2-5; maybe TRBD1 (5 bases). Trimming shortened V by 1 base and J by 1 base, and 7 bases separated the two germline ends. The germline gives CDR1 SGHTA, CDR2 FQGNSA. The CDR3 totals 14 residues. The CDR3 DNA reads TGTGCCAGCAGCTTAGGACAGTTCCAAGAGACCCAGTACTTC. It is translated as CASSLGQFQETQYF.

This clone appeared a few times. V gene TRBV19 combines with J gene TRBJ1-4, with 9 bases fitting TRBD1. The V segment lost 6 bases and the J segment 8 bases; nucleotides outside the gene matches: 7. The CDR3 is 14 residues long. Germline V lookup: CDR1 LNHDA, CDR2 SQIVND (reference sequence). The DNA of the CDR3 is TGTGCCAGTAGACCCGGACAGGGGAGAGAAAAACTGTTTTTT. It codes for CASRPGQGREKLFF.

The chain combines TRBV7-2 with TRBJ2-7; 10 bases fit TRBD2. Per the germline V gene, CDR1 is SGHTA and CDR2 is FQGNSA. The ends lost 5 bases at V and 0 bases at J; junction bases unmatched: 7. The CDR3 extends over 16 amino acids. The CDR3 DNA is TGTGCCAGCAGCCCTTCTCTAGCGGGGGCCTCCTACGAGCAGTACTTC. It yields the protein CASSPSLAGASYEQYF.

The genes are TRBV7-3 and TRBJ1-2, with 8 bases matching TRBD1. The V gene end was trimmed by 5 bases and the J gene end by 8 bases; junction bases not matched to a gene: 10. The CDR3 is made up of 14 amino acids. Germline V gives CDR1 SGHTA, CDR2 FQGTGA. CDR3 protein: CASSPFRGTGGYTF. The CDR3 coding sequence is TGTGCCAGCAGCCCCTTTAGGGGGACAGGAGGCTACACCTTC.

The V gene is TRBV10-2, the J gene TRBJ2-1, with 9 bases fitting TRBD2. Trimming at V came to 6 bases and at J to 3 bases, leaving 6 bases not matched to a gene. The CDR3 consists of 15 residues. Germline V gene lookup returns CDR1 WSHSY and CDR2 SAAADI. The CDR3, as DNA: TGCGCCAGCAGGTCAGCGGGAGGCGGCTACAATGAGCAGTTCTTC. It yields the protein CASRSAGGGYNEQFF.